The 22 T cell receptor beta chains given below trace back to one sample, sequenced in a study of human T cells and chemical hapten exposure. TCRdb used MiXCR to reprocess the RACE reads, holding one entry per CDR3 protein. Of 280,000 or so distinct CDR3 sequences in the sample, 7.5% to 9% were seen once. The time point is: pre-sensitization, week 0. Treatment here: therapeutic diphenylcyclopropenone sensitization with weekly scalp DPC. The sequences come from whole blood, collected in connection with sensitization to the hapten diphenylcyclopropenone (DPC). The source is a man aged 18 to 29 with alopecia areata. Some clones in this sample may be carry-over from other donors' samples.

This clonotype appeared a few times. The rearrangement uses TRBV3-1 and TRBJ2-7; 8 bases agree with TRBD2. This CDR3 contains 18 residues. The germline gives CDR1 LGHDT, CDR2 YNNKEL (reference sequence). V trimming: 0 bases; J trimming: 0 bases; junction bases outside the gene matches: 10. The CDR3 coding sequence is TGTGCCAGCAGCCAAGATCAATCCCGTAGCGGGGCCTCCTACGAGCAGTACTTC. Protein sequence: CASSQDQSRSGASYEQYF.

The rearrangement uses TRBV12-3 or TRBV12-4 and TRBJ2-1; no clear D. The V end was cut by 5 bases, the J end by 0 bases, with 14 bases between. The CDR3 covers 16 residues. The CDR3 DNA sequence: TGTGCCAGCAGTGTTCTAGACTCAAGCTCCTACAATGAGCAGTTCTTC. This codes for CASSVLDSSSYNEQFF.

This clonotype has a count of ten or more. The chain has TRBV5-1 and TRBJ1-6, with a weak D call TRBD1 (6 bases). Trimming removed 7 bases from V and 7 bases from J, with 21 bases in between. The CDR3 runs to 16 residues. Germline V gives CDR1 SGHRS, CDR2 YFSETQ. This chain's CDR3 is CASRPPFGGQNSPLHF. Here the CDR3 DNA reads TGCGCCAGCCGACCTCCTTTCGGGGGGCAGAATTCACCCCTCCACTTT.

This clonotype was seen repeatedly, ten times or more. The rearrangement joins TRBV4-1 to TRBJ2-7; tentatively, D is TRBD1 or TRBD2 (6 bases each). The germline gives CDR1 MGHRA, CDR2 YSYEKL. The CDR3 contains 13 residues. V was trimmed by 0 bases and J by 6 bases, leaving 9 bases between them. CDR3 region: CASSQDPGAEQYV. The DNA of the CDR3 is TGCGCCAGCAGCCAAGATCCGGGGGCCGAGCAGTACGTC.

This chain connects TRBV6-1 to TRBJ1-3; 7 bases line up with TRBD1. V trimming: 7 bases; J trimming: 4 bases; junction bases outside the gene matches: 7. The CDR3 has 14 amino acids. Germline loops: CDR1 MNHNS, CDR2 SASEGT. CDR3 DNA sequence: TGTGCCAGCACCCTACAGGGGATCGGAAACACCATATATTTT. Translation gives CASTLQGIGNTIYF.

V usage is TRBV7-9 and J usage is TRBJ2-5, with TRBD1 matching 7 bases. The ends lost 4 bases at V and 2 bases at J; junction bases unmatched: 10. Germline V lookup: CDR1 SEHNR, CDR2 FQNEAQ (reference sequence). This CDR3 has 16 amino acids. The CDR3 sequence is CASSWPERTGQETQYF. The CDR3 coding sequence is TGTGCCAGCAGCTGGCCCGAACGGACAGGACAAGAGACCCAGTACTTC.

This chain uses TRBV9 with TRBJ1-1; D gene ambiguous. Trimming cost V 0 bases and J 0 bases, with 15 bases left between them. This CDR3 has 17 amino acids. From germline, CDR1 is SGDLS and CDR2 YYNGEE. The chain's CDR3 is CASSVAAHGLMNTEAFF. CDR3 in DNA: TGTGCCAGCAGCGTAGCGGCTCACGGTCTCATGAACACTGAAGCTTTCTTT.

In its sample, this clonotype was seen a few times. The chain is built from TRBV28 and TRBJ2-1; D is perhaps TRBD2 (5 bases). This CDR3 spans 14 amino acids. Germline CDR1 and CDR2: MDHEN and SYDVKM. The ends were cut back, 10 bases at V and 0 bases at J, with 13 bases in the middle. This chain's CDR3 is CATRDYFSYNEQFF. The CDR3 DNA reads TGTGCCACCCGAGACTACTTCTCCTACAATGAGCAGTTCTTC.

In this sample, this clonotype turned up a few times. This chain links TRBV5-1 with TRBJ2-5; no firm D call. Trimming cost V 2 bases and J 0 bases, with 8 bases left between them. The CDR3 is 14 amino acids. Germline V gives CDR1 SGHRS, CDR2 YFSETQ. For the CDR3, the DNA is TGCGCCAGCAGCTTACTTGGTAACCAAGAGACCCAGTACTTC. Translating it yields CASSLLGNQETQYF.

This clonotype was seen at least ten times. CDR3 amino acids: CAQTPGGKGRYYEQYV. The CDR3 DNA reads TGTGCCCAAACTCCGGGCGGCAAGGGGAGATACTACGAGCAGTACGTC. The chain has TRBV6-4 and TRBJ2-7; D could derive from TRBD1 or TRBD2 (5 bases each). Trimming shortened V by 11 bases and J by 3 bases, and 26 bases separated the two germline ends. There are 16 residues in the CDR3. Germline V gene sequence: CDR1 MRHNA, CDR2 SNTAGT.

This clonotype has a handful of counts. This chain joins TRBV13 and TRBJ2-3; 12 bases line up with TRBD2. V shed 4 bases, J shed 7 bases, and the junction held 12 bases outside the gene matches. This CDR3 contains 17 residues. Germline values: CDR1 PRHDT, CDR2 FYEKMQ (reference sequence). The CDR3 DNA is TGTGCCAGCAGCTCCGCGTGGACTAGCGGGATCTTAAATACGCAGTATTTT. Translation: CASSSAWTSGILNTQYF.

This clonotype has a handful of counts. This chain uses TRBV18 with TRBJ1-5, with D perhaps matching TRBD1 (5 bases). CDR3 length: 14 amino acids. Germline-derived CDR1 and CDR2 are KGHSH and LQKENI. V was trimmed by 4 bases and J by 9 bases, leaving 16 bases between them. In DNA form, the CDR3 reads TGTGCCAGCTCACAAGGACACCCTGGGAGGCCCCAGCATTTT. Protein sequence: CASSQGHPGRPQHF.

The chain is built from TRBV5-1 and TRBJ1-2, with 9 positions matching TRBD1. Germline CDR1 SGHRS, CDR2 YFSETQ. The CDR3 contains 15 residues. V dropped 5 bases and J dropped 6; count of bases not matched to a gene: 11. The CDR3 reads CASRGHRGPINGYTF. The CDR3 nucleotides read TGCGCCAGCAGAGGACACAGGGGGCCTATTAATGGCTACACCTTC. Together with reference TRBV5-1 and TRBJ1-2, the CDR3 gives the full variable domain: KAGVTQTPRYLIKTRGQQVTLSCSPISGHRSVSWYQQTPGQGLQFLFEYFSETQRNKGNFPGRFSGRQFSNSRSEMNVSTLELGDSALYLCASRGHRGPINGYTFGSGTRLTVV.

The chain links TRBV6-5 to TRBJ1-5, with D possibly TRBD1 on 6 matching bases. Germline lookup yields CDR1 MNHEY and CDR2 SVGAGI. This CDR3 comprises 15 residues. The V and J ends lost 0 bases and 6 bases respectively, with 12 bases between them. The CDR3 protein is CASSYSGGSSQPQHF. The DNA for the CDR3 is TGTGCCAGCAGTTACTCAGGGGGTTCCAGTCAGCCCCAGCATTTT.

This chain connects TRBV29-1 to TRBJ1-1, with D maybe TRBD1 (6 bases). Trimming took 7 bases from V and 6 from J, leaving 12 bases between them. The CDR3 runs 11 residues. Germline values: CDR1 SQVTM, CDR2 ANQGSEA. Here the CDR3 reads CSATGFAEAFF. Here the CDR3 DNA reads TGCAGCGCTACAGGGTTCGCTGAAGCTTTCTTT.

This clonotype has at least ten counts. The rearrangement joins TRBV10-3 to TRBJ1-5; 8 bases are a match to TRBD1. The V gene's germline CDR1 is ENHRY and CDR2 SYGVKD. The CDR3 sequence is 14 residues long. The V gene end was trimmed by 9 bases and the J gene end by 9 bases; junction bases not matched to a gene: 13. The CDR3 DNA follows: TGTGCCATAAAAGCGGACAGGGACACGGGGCCCCAGCATTTT. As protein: CAIKADRDTGPQHF.

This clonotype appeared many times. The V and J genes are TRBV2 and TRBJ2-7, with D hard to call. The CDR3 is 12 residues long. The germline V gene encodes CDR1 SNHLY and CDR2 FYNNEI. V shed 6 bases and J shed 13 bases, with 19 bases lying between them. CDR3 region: CASRLGRPPIYF. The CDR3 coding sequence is TGTGCCAGCAGGCTGGGCAGGCCCCCAATCTACTTC.

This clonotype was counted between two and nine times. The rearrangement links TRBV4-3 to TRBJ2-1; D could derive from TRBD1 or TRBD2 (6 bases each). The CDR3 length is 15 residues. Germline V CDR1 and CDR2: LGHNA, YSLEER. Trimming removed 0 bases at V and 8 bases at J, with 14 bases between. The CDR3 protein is CASSQDSGALDEQFF. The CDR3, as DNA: TGCGCCAGCAGCCAAGATTCGGGGGCGTTGGATGAGCAGTTCTTC.

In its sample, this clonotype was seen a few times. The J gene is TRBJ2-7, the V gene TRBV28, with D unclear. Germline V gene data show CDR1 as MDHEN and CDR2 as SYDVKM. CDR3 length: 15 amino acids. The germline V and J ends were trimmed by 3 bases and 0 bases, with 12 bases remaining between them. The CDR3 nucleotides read TGTGCCAGCAGTTTTAAGGCCGTCAGCTCCTACGAGCAGTACTTC. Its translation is CASSFKAVSSYEQYF.

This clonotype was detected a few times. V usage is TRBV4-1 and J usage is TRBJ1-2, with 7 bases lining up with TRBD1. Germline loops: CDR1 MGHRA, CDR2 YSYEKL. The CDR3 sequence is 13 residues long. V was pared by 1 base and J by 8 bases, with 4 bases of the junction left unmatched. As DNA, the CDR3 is TGCGCCAGCAGCCAAGCTCTAGGGGGCGGCTACACCTTC. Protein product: CASSQALGGGYTF.

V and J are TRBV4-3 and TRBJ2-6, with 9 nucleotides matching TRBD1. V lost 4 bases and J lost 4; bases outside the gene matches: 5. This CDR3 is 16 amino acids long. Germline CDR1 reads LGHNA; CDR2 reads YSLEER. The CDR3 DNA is TGCGCCAGCAGCCCCGACAGGGGGGCCGGGGCCAACGTCCTGACTTTC. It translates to CASSPDRGAGANVLTF.

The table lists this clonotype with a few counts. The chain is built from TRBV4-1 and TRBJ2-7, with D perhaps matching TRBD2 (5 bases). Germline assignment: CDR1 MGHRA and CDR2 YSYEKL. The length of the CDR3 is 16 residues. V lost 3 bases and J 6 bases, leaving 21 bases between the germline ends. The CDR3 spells CASSQTGRLVGVEQYF. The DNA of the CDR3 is TGCGCCAGCAGCCAGACCGGGCGGCTGGTGGGAGTCGAGCAGTACTTC.